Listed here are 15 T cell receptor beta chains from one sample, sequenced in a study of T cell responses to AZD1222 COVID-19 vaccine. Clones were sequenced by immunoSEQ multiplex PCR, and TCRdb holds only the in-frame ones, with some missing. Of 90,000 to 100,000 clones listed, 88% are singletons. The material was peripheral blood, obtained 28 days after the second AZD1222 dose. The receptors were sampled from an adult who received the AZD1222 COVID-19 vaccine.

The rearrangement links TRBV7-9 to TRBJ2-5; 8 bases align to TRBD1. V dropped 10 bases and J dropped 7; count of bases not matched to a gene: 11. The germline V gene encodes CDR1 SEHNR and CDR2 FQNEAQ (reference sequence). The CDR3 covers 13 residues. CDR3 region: CATARGQGGTQYF. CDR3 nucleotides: TGTGCCACAGCCAGAGGACAGGGTGGGACCCAGTACTTC.

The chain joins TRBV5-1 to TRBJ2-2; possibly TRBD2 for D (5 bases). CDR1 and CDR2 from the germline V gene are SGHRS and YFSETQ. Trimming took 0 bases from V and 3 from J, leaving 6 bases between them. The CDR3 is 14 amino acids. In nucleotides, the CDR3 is TGCGCCAGCAGCTTGGCCGGGGACACCGGGGAGCTGTTTTTT. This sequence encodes CASSLAGDTGELFF.

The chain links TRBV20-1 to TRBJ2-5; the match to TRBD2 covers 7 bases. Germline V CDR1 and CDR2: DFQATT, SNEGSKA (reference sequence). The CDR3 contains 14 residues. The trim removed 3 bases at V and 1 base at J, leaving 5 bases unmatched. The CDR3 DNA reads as TGCAGTGCTAGTTCGAGCGGGGCCCAAGAGACCCAGTACTTC. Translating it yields CSASSSGAQETQYF.

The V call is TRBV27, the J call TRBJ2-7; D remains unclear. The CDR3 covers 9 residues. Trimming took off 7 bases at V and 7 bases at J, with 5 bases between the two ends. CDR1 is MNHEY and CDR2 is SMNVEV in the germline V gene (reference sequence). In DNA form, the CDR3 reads TGTGCCAGCATCGGTGAGCAGTACTTC. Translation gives CASIGEQYF.

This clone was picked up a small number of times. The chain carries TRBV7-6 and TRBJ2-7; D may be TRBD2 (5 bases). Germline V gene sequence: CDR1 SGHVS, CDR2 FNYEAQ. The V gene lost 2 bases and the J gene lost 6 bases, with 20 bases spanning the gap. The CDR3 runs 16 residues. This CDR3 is CASSLSTLEVIGEQYF. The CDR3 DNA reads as TGTGCCAGCAGCTTATCAACCTTGGAGGTTATCGGCGAGCAGTACTTC. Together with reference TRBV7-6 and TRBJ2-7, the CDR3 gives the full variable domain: GAGVSQSPRYKVTKRGQDVALRCDPISGHVSLYWYRQALGQGPEFLTYFNYEAQQDKSGLPNDRFSAERPEGSISTLTIQRTEQRDSAMYRCASSLSTLEVIGEQYFGPGTRLTVT.

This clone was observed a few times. The CDR3 reads CATSDDHEGYNEQFF. CDR3 sequence (DNA): TGTGCCACCAGTGATGACCACGAGGGGTACAATGAGCAGTTCTTC. The chain combines TRBV24-1 with TRBJ2-1; D might be TRBD1 or TRBD2, each matching 5 bases. The CDR3 loop spans 15 amino acids. Germline CDR1 reads KGHDR; CDR2 reads SFDVKD. The V gene lost 3 bases and the J gene lost 4 bases, with 12 bases spanning the gap.

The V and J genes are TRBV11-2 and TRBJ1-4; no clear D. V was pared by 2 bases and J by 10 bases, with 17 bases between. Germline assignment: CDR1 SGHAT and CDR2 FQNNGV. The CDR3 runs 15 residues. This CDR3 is CASSLSLLGVAKLFF. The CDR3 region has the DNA TGTGCCAGCAGCTTATCCCTTCTCGGGGTGGCAAAACTGTTTTTT.

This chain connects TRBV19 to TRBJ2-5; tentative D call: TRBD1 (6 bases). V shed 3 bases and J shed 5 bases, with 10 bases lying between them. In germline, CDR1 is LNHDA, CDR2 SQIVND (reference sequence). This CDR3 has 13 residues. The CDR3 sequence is CASSIGTTETQYF. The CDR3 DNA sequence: TGTGCCAGTAGTATCGGGACAACGGAGACCCAGTACTTC.

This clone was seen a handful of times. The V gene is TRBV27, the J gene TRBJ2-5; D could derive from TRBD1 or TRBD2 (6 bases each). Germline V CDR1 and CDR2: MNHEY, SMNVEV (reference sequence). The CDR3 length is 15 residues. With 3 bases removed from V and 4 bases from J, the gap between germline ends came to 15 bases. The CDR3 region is CASSFFVGGGETQYF. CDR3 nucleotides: TGTGCCAGCAGTTTTTTTGTGGGGGGCGGAGAGACCCAGTACTTC.

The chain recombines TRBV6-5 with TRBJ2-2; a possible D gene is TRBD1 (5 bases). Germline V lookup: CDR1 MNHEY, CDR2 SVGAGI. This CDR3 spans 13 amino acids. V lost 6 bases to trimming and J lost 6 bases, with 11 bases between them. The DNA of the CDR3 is TGTGCCAGCAGCCAGGAAGGGGCCGGGGAGCTGTTTTTT. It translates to CASSQEGAGELFF.

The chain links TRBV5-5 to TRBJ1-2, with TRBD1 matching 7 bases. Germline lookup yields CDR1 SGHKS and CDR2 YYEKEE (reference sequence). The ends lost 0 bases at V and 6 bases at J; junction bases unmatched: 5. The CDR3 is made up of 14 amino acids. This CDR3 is CASSLGQGTDGYTF. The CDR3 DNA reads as TGTGCCAGCAGCTTGGGACAGGGAACCGATGGCTACACCTTC.

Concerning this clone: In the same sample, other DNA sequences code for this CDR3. CDR3 amino acids: CASSLTLGTGNTIYF. CDR3 in DNA: TGCGCCAGCAGCCTTACTCTCGGGACGGGAAACACCATATATTTT. The chain is built from TRBV4-1 and TRBJ1-3, with a weak D call TRBD1 (5 bases). Germline-derived CDR1 and CDR2 are MGHRA and YSYEKL. The CDR3 extends over 15 amino acids. The germline V and J ends were trimmed by 4 bases and 4 bases, with 14 bases remaining between them.

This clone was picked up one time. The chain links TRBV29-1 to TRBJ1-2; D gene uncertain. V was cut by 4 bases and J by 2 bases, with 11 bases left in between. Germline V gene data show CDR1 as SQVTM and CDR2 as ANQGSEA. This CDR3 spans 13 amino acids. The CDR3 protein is CSVAHGTNYGYTF. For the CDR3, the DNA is TGCAGCGTTGCGCACGGCACGAACTATGGCTACACCTTC.

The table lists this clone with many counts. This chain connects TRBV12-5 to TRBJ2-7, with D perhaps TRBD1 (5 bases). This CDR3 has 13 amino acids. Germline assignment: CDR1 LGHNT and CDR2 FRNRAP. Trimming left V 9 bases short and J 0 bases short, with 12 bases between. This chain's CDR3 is CASKQVNSYEQYF. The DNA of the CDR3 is TGTGCTAGCAAACAGGTTAACTCCTACGAGCAGTACTTC.

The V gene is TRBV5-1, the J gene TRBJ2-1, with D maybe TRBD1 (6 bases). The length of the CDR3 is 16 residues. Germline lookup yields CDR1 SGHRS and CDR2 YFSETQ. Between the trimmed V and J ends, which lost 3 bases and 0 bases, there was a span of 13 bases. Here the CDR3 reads CASSSGQTSSYNEQFF. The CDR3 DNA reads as TGCGCCAGCAGCTCCGGACAGACAAGCTCCTACAATGAGCAGTTCTTC.